The source of this T cell receptor (beta chain) is a study of CD8 T cells in ankylosing spondylitis. General observations from the study: Blood of patients with ankylosing spondylitis appeared to be characterized by a TCR beta motif of eight highly homologous variants.

Quantitative barcoded 5'-RACE was used to prepare TCR beta libraries. Each CDR3 protein is one row after TCRdb ran MiXCR on the 5' RACE reads. This table has approximately 200,000 distinct CDR3 sequences, approximately 12% appearing once. This clonotype has at least ten counts. Its antigen is currently unknown. The V end was cut by 1 base, the J end by 5 bases, with 13 bases between. Germline V CDR1 and CDR2: DFQATT, SNEGSKA (reference sequence). The CDR3 is 14 amino acids. The sequence came from a female donor with ankylosing spondylitis or in good health (not recorded which). Sequencing was performed on blood, either unsorted or a sorted T cell fraction (not recorded which). This chain connects TRBV20-1 to TRBJ2-3; D assignment may be TRBD1 or TRBD2 (6 bases each). Here the CDR3 DNA reads TGCAGTGCTAGAGTTTCCGGAGGGGGAGATACGCAGTATTTT. Translating gives CSARVSGGGDTQYF.